This T cell receptor (beta chain) originates from a study of T cell changes during pregnancy in multiple sclerosis. TCRdb's copy holds only in-frame clones and misses some; the assay was immunoSEQ multiplex PCR. The sample has tens of thousands of clones, roughly 88% seen once; the top ten hold 0.9% to 1.5%. V lost 5 bases, J lost 4 bases, and 3 bases stayed unmatched. This CDR3 has 13 amino acids. Germline loops: CDR1 MGHDK, CDR2 SYGVNS. Specimen: CD4+ T cells from peripheral blood mononuclear cells, collected before pregnancy. This sequence joins TRBV25-1 and TRBJ1-2; TRBD1 aligns across 8 bases. The source of this sequence is a female donor with multiple sclerosis, enrolled in a pregnancy study. The DNA for the CDR3 is TGTGCCAGCAGTCTGGGACAGGCCTATGGCTACACCTTC. Protein: CASSLGQAYGYTF.